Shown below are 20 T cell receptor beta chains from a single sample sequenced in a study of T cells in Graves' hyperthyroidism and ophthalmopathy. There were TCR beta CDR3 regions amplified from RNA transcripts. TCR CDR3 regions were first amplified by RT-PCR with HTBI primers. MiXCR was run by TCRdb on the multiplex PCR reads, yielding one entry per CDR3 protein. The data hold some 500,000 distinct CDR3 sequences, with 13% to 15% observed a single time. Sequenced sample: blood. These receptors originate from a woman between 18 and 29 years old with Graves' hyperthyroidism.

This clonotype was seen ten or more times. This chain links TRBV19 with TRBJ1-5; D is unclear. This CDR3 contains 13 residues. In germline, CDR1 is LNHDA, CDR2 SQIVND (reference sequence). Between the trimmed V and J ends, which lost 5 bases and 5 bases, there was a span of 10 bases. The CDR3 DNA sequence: TGTGCCAGTAGTCAGAGGGCCGATCAGCCCCAGCATTTT. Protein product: CASSQRADQPQHF.

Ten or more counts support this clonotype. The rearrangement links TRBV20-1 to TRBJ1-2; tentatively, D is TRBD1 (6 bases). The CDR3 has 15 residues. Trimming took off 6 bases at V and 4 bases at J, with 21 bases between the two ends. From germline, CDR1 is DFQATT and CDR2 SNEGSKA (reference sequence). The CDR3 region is CSAPRARGQLYGYTF. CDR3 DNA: TGCAGTGCCCCGAGGGCCCGAGGACAGCTCTATGGCTACACCTTC.

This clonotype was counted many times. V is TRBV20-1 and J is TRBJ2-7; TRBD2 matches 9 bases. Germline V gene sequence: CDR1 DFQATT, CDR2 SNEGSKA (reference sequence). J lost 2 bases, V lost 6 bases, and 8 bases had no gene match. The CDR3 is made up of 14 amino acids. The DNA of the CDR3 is TGCAGTGCCAATGATGGCGGGAGGGCCTACGAGCAGTACTTC. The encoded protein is CSANDGGRAYEQYF.

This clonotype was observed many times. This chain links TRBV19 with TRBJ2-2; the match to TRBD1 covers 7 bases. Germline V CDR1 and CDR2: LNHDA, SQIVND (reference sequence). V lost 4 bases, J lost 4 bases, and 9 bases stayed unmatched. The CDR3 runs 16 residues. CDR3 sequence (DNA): TGTGCCAGTAGTAACCCTTTAGGGGGCTTCACCGGGGAGCTGTTTTTT. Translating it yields CASSNPLGGFTGELFF.

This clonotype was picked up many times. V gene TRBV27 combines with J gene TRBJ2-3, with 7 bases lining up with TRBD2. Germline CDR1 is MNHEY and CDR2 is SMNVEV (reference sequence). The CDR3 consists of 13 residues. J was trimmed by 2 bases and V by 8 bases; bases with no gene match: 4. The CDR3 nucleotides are TGTGCCAGCGGGGGGGGATTCACAGATACGCAGTATTTT. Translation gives CASGGGFTDTQYF.

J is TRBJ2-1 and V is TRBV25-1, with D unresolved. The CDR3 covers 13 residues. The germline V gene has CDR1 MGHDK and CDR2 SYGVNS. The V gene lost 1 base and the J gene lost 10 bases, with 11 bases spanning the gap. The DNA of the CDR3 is TGTGCCAGCAGTGAATGGGCCCCGCGGGAGCAGTTCTTC. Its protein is CASSEWAPREQFF.

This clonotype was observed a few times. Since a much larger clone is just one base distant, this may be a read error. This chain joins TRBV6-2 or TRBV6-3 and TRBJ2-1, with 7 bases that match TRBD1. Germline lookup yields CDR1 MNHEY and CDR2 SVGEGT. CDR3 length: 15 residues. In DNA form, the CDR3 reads TGTGGCAGCAGTGTTGACAGGGTGAAAGGCAATGAGCAGTTCTTC. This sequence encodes CGSSVDRVKGNEQFF.

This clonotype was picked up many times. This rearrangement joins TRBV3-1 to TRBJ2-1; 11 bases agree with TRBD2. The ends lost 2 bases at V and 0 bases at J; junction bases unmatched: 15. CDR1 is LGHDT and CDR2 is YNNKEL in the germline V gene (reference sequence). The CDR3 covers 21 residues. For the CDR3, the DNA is TGTGCCAGCAGCCAAATCTACAGACTAGCGGGACCTCCCCTCTCCTACAATGAGCAGTTCTTC. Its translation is CASSQIYRLAGPPLSYNEQFF.

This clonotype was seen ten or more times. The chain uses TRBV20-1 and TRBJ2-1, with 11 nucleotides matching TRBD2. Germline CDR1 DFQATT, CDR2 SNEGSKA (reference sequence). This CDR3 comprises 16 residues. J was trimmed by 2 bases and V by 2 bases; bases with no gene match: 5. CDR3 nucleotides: TGCAGTGCTAGACAGGGACTAGCGGATACCTACAATGAGCAGTTCTTC. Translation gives CSARQGLADTYNEQFF.

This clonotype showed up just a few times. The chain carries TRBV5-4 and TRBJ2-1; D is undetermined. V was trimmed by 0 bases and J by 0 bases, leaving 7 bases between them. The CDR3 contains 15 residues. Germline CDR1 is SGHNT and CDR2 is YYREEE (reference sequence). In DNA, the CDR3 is TGTGCCAGCAGCTTGGGCTACTCCTCCTACAATGAGCAGTTCTTC. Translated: CASSLGYSSYNEQFF.

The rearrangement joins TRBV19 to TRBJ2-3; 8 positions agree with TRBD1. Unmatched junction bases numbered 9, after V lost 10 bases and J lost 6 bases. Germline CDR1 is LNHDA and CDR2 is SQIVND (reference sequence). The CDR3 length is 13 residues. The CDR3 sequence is CATRQGKMDTQYF. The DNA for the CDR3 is TGTGCCACGAGACAGGGGAAGATGGATACGCAGTATTTT.

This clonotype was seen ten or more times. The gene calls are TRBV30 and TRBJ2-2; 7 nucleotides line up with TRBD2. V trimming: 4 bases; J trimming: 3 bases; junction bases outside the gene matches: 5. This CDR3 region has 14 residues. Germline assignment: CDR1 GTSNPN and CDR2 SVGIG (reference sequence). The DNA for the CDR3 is TGTGCCTGGACAGGCGGGAGTTACACCGGGGAGCTGTTTTTT. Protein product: CAWTGGSYTGELFF. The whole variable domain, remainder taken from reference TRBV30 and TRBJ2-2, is SQTIHQWPATLVQPVGSPLSLECTVEGTSNPNLYWYRQAAGRGLQLLFYSVGIGQISSEVPQNLSASRPQDRQFILSSKKLLLSDSGFYLCAWTGGSYTGELFFGEGSRLTVL.

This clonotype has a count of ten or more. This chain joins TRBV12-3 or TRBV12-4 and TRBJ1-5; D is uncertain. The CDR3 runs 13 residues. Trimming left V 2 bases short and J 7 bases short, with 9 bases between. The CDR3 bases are TGTGCCAGCAGTTTAAGGGTAGAGCAGCCCCAGCATTTT. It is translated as CASSLRVEQPQHF.

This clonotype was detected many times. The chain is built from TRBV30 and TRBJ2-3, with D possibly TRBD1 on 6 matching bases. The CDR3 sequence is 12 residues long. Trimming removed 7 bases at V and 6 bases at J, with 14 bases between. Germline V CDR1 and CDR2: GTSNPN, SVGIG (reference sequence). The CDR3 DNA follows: TGTGCCTTAGTGGCCCAGGGGGATACGCAGTATTTT. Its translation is CALVAQGDTQYF.

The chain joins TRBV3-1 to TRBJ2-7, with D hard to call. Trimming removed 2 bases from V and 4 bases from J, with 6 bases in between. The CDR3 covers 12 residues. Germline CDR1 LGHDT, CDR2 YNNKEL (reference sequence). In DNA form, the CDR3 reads TGTGCCAGCAGCCAAATGGGATACGAGCAGTACGTC. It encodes CASSQMGYEQYV.

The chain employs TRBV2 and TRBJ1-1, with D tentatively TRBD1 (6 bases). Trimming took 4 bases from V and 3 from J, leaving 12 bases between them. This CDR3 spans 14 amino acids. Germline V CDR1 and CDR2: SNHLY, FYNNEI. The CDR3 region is CASSADRRDTEAFF. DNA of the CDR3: TGTGCCAGCAGTGCTGACAGGAGGGACACTGAAGCTTTCTTT. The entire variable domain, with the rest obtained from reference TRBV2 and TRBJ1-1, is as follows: EPEVTQTPSHQVTQMGQEVILRCVPISNHLYFYWYRQILGQKVEFLVSFYNNEISEKSEIFDDQFSVERPDGSNFTLKIRSTKLEDSAMYFCASSADRRDTEAFFGQGTRLTVV.

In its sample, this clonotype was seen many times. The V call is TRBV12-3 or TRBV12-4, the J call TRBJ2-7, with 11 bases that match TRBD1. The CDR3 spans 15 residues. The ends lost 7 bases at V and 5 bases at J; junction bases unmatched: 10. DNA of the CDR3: TGTGCCAGCACCCTAGGGGGACAGGGGGGTCACGAGCAGTACGTC. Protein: CASTLGGQGGHEQYV.

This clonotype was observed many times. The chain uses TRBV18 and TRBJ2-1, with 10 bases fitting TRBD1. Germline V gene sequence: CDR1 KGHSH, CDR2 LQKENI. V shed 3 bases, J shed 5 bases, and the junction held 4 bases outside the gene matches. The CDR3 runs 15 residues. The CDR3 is CASSPGTGVHNEQFF. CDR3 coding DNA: TGTGCCAGCTCACCCGGGACAGGGGTACACAATGAGCAGTTCTTC.

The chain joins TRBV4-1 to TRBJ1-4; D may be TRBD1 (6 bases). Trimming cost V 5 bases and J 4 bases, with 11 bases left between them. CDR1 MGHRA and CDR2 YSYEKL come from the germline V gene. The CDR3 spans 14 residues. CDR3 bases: TGCGCCAGCAGCACACAGGGCCTTAATGAAAAACTGTTTTTT. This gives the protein CASSTQGLNEKLFF.

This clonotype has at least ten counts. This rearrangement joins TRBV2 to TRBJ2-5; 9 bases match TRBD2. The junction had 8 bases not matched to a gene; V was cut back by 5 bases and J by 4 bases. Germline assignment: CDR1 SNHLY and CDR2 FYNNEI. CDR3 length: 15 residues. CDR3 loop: CASSSIAGAGETQYF. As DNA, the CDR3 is TGTGCCAGCAGTTCTATAGCGGGAGCCGGAGAGACCCAGTACTTC. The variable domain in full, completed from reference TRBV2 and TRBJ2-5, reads EPEVTQTPSHQVTQMGQEVILRCVPISNHLYFYWYRQILGQKVEFLVSFYNNEISEKSEIFDDQFSVERPDGSNFTLKIRSTKLEDSAMYFCASSSIAGAGETQYFGPGTRLLVL.